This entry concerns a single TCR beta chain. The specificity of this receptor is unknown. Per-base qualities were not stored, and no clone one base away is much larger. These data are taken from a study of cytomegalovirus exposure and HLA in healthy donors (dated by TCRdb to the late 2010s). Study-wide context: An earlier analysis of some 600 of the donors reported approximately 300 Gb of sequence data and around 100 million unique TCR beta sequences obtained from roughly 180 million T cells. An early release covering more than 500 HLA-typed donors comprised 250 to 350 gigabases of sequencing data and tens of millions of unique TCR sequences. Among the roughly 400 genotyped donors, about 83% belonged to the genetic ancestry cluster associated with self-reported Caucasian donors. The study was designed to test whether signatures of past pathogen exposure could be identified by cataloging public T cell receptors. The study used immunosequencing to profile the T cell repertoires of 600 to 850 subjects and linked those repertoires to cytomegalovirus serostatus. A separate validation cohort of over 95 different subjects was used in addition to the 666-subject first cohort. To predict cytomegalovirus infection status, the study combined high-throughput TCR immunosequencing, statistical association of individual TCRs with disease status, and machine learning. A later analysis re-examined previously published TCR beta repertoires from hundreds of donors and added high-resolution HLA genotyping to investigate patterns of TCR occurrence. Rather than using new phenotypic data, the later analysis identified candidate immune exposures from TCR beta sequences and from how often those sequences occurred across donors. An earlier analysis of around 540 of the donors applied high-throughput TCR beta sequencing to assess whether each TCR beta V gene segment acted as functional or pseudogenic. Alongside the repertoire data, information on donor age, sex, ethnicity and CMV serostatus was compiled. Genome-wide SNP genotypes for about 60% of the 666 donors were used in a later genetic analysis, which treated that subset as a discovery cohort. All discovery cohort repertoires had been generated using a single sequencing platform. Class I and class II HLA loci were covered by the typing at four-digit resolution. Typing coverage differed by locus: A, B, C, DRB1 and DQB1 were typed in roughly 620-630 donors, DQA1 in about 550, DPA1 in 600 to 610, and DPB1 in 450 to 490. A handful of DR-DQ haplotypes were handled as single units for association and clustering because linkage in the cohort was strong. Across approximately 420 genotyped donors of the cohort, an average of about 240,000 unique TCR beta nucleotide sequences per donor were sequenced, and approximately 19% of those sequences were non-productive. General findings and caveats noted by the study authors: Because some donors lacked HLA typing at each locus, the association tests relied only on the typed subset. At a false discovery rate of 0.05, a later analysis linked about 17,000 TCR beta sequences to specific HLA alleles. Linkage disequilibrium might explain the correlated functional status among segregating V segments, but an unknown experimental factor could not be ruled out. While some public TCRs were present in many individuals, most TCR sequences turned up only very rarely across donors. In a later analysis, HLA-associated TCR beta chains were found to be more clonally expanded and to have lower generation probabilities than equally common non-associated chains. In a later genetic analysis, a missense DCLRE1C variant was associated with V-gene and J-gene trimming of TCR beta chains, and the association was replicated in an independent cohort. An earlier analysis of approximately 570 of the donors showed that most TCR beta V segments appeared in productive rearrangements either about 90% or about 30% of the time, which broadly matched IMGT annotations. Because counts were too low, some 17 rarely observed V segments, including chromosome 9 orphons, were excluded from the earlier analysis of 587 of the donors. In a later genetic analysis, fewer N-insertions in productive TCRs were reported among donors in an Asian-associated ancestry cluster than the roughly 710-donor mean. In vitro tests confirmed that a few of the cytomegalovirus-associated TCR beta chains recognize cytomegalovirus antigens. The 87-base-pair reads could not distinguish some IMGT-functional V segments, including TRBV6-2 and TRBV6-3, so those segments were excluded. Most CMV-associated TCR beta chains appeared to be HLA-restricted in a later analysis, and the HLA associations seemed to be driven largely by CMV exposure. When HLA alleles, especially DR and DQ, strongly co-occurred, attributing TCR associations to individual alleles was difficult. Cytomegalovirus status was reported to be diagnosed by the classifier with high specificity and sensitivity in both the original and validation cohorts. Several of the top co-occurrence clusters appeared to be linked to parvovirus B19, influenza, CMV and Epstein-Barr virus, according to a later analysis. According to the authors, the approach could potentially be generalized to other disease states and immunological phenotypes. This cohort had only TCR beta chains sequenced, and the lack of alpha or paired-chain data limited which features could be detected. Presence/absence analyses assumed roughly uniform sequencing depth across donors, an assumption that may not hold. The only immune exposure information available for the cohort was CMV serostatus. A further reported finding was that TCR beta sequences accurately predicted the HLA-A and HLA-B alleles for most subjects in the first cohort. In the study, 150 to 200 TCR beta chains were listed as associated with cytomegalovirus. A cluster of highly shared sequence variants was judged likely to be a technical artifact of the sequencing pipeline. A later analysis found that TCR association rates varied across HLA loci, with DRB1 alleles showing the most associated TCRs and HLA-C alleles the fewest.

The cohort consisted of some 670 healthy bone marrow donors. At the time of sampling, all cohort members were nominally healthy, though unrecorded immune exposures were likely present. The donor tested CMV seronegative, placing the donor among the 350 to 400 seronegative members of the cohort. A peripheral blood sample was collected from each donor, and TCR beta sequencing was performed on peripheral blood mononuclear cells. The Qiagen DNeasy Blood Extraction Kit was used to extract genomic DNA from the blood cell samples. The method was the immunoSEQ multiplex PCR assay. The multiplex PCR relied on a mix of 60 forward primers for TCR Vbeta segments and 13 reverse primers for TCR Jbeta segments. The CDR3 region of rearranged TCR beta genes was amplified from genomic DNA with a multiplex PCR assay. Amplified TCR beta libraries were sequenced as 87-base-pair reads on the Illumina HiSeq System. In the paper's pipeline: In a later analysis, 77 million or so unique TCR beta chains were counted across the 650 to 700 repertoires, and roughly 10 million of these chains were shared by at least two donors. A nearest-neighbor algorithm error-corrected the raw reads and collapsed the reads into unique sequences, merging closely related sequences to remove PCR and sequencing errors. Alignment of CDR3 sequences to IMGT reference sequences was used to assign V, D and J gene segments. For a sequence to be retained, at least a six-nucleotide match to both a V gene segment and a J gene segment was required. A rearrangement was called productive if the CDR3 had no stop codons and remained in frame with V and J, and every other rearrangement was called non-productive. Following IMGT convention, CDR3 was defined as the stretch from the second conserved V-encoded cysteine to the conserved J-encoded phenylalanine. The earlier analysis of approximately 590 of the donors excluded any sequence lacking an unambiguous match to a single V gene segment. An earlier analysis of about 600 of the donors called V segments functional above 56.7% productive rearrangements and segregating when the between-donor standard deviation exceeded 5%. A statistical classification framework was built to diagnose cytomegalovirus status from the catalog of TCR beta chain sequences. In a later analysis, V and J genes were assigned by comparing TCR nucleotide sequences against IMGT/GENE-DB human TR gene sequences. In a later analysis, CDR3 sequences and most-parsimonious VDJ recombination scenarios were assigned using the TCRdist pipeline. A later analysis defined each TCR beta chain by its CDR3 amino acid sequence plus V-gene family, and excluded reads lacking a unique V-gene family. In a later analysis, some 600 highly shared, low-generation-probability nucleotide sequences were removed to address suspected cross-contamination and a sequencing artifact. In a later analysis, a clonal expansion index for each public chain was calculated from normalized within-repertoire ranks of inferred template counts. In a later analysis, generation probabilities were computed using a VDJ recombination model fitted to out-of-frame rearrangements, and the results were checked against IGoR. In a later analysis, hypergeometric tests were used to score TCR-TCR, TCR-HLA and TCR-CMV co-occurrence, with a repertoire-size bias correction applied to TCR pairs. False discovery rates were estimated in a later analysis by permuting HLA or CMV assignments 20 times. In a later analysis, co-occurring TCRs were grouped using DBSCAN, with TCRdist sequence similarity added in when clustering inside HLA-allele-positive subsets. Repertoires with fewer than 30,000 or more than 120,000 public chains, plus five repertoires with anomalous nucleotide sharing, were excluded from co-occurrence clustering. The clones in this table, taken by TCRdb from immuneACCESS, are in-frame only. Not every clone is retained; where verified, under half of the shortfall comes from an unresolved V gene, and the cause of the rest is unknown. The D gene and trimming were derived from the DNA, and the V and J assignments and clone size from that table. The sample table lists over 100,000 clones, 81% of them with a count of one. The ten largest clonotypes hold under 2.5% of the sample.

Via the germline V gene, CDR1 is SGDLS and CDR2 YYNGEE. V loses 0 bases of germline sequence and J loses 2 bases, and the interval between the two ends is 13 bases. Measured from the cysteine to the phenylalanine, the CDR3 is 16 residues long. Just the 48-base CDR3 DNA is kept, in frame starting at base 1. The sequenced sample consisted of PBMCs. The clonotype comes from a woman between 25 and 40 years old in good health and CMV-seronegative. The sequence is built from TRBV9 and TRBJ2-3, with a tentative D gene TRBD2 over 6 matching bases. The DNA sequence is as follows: TGTGCCAGCAGCGTAGATGGAGGGCCCTCCACAGATACGCAGTATTTT. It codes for CASSVDGGPSTDTQYF.